This T cell receptor beta chain stems from a study of beta chain features in type 1 diabetes. Study findings and constraints: Patients with Type 1 diabetes showed moderately but significantly shorter TCRB CDR3s in all four CD4+ subsets.

The CDR3 is 13 residues long. Germline CDR1 and CDR2: SQVTM and ANQGSEA. V was clipped by 6 bases and J by 2 bases, with 13 bases between them. A word on this clone: Its target is not known.

Sequenced material consisted of expressed TCRB transcripts (all of the isolated RNA was reverse transcribed). Produced via immunoSEQ multiplex PCR; TCRdb's table is partial and in-frame only. The profile shows approximately 58,000 clones, about 60% of them singletons. Sequencing was performed on stem cell memory CD4+ T cells from blood. The receptor was isolated from a woman aged 25 to 39 with type 1 diabetes. This chain uses TRBV29-1 with TRBJ1-1, with D perhaps matching TRBD1 (6 bases). As DNA, the CDR3 is TGCAGCGTCGGACAGAGGGCAAACACTGAAGCTTTCTTT. This codes for CSVGQRANTEAFF. Using reference TRBV29-1 and TRBJ1-1 for the parts outside the CDR3, the full variable domain is SAVISQKPSRDICQRGTSLTIQCQVDSQVTMMFWYRQQPGQSLTLIATANQGSEATYESGFVIDKFPISRPNLTFSTLTVSNMSPEDSSIYLCSVGQRANTEAFFGQGTRLTVV.